Sequencing of this TCR beta chain was carried out in a study of T-cell memory formation after mild COVID-19. Points from the study as a whole: Clones that contracted from day 15 to 85 had balanced CD4/CD8; later expanders were CD4+ biased. Contracting clones localized mainly to CM and EM when CD4+ and mainly to EMRA when CD8+. Whether day 37 second-wave clones are SARS-CoV-2-specific was not confirmed.

The CDR3 consists of 12 residues. The germline V gene has CDR1 SEHNR and CDR2 FQNEAQ (reference sequence). The germline V and J ends were trimmed by 3 bases and 7 bases, with 10 bases remaining between them. For this clonotype: As yet, its antigen is unknown.

MiXCR, applied by TCRdb to the 5' RACE reads, yields one record per CDR3 protein. The repertoire includes 1,500 to 2,000 distinct CDR3 sequences, 50% to 70% of them detected once, and nearly 9.5% sits in the top ten. The chain has TRBV7-9 and TRBJ2-7, with no clear D. Source material: PBMCs or a T cell subset sorted from them (not recorded which). This clonotype was obtained from an adult who had mild COVID-19 (a few samples of this study predate the infection). Cell type and time point are not known. The chain's CDR3 is CASSFSIREQYF. CDR3 sequence (DNA): TGTGCCAGCAGCTTCAGTATCCGGGAGCAGTACTTC. The full variable domain, completed using reference TRBV7-9 and TRBJ2-7, is DTGVSQNPRHKITKRGQNVTFRCDPISEHNRLYWYRQTLGQGPEFLTYFQNEAQLEKSRLLSDRFSAERPKGSFSTLEIQRTEQGDSAMYLCASSFSIREQYFGPGTRLTVT.